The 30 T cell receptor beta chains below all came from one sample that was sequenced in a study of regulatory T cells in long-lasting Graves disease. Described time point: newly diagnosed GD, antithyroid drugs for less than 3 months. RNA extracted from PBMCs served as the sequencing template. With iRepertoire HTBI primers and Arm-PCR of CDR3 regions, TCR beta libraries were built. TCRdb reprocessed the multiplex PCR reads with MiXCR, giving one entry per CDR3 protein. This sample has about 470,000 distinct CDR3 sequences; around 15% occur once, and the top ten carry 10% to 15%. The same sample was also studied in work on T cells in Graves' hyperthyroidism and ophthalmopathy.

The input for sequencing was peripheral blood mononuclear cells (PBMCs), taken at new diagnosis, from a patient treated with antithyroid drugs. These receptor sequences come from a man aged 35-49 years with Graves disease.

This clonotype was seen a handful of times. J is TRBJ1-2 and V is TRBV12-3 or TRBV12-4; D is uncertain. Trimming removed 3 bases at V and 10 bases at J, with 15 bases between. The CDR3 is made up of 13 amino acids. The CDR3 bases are TGTGCCAGCAGTTTCAGAGTTAAGGATGTCTACACCTTC. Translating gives CASSFRVKDVYTF.

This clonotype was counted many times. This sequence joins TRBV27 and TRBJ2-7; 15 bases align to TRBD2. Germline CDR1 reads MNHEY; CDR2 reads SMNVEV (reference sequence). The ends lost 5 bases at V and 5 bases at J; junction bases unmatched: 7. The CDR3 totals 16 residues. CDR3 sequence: CASSVFRTSGRDEQYF. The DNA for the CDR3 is TGTGCCAGCAGTGTGTTCCGGACTAGCGGGAGGGACGAGCAGTACTTC.

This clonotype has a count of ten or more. The DNA for the CDR3 is TGTGCCAGCAGATCGGACAGGGTCCTCCAAGAGACCCAGTACTTC. The encoded protein is CASRSDRVLQETQYF. This chain uses TRBV2 with TRBJ2-5; 8 bases are a match to TRBD1. CDR3 length: 15 amino acids. The germline CDR1 and CDR2 sequences are SNHLY and FYNNEI. The trim removed 6 bases at V and 1 base at J, leaving 7 bases unmatched.

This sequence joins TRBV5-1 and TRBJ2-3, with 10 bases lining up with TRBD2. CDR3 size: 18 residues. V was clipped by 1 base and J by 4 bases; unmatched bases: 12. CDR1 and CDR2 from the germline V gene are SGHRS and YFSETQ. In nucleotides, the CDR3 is TGCGCCAGCAGCTTGATAGAGTCTAGCGGGAGAACCCCAGATACGCAGTATTTT. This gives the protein CASSLIESSGRTPDTQYF.

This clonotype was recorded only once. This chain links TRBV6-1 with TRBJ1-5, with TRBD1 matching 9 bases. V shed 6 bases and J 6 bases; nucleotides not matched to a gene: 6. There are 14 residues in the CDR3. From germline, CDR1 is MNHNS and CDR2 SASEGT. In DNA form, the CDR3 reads TGTGCCAGCAGGAAAACAGGGGGCCGTCAGCCCCAGCATTTT. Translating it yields CASRKTGGRQPQHF.

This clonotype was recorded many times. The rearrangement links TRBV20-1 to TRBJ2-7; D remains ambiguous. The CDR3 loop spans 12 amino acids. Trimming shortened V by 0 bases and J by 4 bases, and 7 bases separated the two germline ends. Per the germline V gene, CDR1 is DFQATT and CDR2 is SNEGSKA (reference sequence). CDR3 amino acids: CSARDRIYEQYF. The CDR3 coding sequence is TGCAGTGCTAGAGACAGGATATACGAGCAGTACTTC.

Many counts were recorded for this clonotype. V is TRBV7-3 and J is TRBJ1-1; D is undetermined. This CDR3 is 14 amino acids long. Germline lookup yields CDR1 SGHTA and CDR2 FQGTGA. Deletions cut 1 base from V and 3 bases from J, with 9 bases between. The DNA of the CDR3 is TGTGCCAGCAGCTTAAGGGCAGGACACACTGAAGCTTTCTTT. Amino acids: CASSLRAGHTEAFF.

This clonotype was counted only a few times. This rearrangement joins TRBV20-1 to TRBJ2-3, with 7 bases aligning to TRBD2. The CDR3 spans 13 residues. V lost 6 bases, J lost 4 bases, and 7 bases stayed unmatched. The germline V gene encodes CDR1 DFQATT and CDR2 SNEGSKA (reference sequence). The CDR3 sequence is CSALPRGADTQYF. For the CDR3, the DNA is TGCAGTGCCCTCCCCCGGGGGGCAGATACGCAGTATTTT.

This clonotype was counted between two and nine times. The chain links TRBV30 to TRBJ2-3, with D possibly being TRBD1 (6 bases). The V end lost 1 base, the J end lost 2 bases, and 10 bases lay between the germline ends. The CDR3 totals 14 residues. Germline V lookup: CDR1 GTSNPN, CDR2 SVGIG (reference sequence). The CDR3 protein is CAWSEGVATDTQYF. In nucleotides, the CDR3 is TGTGCCTGGAGTGAGGGGGTGGCCACAGATACGCAGTATTTT.

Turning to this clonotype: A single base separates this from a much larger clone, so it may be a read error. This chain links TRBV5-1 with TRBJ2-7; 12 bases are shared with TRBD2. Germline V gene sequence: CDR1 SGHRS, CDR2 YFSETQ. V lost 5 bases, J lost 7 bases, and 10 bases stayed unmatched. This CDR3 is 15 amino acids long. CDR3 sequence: CASRPSGRAGGEQYF. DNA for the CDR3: TGCGCCAGCAGGCCTAGCGGGAGGGCCGGGGGTGAGCAGTACTTC.

CDR3 amino acids: CASSGTGVNQPQHF. DNA for the CDR3: TGTGCCAGCAGTGGTACAGGGGTCAATCAGCCCCAGCATTTT. The gene calls are TRBV6-1 and TRBJ1-5, with 7 bases aligning to TRBD1. This CDR3 has 14 residues. Looked up from germline, CDR1 is MNHNS and CDR2 is SASEGT. J lost 3 bases, V lost 4 bases, and 3 bases had no gene match.

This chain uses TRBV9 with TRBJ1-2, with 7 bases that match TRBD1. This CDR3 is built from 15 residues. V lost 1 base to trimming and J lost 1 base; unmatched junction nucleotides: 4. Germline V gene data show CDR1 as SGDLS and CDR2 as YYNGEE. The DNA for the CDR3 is TGTGCCAGCAGCGTACGGGACAGAAGTAACTATGGCTACACCTTC. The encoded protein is CASSVRDRSNYGYTF. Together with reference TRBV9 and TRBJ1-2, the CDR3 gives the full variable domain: DSGVTQTPKHLITATGQRVTLRCSPRSGDLSVYWYQQSLDQGLQFLIQYYNGEERAKGNILERFSAQQFPDLHSELNLSSLELGDSALYFCASSVRDRSNYGYTFGSGTRLTVV.

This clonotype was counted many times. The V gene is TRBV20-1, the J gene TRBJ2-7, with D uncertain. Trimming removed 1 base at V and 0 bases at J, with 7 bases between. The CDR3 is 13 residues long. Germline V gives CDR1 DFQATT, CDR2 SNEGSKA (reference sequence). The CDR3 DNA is TGCAGTGCTAGAGGGACCGGCTCCTACGAGCAGTACTTC. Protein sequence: CSARGTGSYEQYF.

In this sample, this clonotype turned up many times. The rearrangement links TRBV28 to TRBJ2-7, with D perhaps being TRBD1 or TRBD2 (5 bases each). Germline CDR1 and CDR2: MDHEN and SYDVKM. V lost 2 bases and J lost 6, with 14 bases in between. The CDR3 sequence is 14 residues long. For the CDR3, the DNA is TGTGCCAGCAGTTTAGGGGGATTGGGGAGCGAGCAGTACTTC. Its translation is CASSLGGLGSEQYF.

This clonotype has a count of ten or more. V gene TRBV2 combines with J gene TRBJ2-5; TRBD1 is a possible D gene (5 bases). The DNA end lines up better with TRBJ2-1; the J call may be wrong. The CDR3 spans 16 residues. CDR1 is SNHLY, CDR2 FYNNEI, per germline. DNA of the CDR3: TGTGCCAGCGCTCCTTTTGCAGGGCGGTCTAGGAATGAGCAGTTCTTC. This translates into CASAPFAGRSRNEQFF.

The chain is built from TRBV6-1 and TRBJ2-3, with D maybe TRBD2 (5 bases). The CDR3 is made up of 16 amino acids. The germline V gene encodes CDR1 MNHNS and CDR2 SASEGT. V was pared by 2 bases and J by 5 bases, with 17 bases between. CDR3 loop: CASSEPPGARGDTQYF. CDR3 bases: TGTGCCAGCAGTGAACCCCCAGGAGCACGGGGAGATACGCAGTATTTT.

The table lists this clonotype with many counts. The CDR3 DNA is TGTGCCACCAGTGAGGGGGGTGTTCAGCCCCAGCATTTT. Protein: CATSEGGVQPQHF. V and J are TRBV24-1 and TRBJ1-5; TRBD1 is a possible D gene (5 bases). This CDR3 region has 13 residues. With 4 bases removed from V and 6 bases from J, the gap between germline ends came to 9 bases. Germline V gene data show CDR1 as KGHDR and CDR2 as SFDVKD.

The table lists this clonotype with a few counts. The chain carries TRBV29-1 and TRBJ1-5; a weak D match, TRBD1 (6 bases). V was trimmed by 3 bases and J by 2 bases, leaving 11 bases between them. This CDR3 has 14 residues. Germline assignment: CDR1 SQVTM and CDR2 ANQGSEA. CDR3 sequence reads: CSVEGGQCNQPQHF. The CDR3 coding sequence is TGCAGCGTTGAGGGGGGGCAATGCAATCAGCCCCAGCATTTT.

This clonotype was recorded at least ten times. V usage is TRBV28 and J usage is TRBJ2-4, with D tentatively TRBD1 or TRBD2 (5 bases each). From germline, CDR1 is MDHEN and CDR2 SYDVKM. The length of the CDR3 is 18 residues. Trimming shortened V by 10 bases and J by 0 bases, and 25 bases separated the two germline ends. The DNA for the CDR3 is TGTGCCACCTTCGGCTGGGACGCGGTTAGTCTAGCCAAAAACATTCAGTACTTC. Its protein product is CATFGWDAVSLAKNIQYF.

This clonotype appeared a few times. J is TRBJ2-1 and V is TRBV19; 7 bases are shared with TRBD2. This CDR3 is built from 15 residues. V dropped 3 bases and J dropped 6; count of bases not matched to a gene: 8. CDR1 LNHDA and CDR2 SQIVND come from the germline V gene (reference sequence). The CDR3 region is CASSISGGSGNEQFF. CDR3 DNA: TGTGCCAGTAGTATTTCTGGCGGGAGTGGCAATGAGCAGTTCTTC. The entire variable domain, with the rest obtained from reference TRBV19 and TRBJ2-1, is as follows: DGGITQSPKYLFRKEGQNVTLSCEQNLNHDAMYWYRQDPGQGLRLIYYSQIVNDFQKGDIAEGYSVSREKKESFPLTVTSAQKNPTAFYLCASSISGGSGNEQFFGPGTRLTVL.

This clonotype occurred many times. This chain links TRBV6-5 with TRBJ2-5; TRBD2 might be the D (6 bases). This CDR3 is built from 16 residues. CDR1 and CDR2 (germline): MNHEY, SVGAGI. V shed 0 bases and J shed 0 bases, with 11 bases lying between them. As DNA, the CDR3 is TGTGCCAGCAGTTACTCTTCGGGAGCCTACCAAGAGACCCAGTACTTC. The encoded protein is CASSYSSGAYQETQYF.

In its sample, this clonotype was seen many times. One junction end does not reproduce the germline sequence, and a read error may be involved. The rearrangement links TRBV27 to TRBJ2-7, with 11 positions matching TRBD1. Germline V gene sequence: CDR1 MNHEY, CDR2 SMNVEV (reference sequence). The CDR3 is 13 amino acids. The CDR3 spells CASRGQGDPTWNF. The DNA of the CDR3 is TGTGCCAGCAGGGGACAGGGGGACCCTACGTGGAACTTC.

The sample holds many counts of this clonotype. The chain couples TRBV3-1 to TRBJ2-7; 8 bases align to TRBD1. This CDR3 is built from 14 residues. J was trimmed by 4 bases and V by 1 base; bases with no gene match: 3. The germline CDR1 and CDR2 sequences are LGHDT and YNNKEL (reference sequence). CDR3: CASSQATGGYEQYF. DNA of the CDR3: TGTGCCAGCAGCCAAGCCACAGGGGGATACGAGCAGTACTTC.

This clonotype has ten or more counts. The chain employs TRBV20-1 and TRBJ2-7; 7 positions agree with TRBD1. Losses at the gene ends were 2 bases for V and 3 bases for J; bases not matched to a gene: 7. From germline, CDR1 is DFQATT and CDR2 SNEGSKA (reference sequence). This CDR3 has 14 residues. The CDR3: CSARLPAGGYEQYF. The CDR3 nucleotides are TGCAGTGCTAGACTCCCCGCAGGGGGCTACGAGCAGTACTTC.

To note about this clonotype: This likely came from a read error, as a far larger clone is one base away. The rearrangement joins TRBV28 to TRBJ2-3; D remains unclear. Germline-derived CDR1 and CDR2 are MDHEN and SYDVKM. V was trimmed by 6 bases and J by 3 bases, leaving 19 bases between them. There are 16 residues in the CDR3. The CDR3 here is CASSPTRVKETDTQYF. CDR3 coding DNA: TGTGCCAGCAGCCCGACAAGGGTTAAGGAGACAGATACGCAGTATTTT.

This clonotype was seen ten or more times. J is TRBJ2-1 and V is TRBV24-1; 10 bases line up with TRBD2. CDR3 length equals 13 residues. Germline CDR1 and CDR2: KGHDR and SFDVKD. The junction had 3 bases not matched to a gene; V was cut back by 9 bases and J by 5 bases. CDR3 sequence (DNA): TGTGCCACCGGGACTAGCGTTGACAATGAGCAGTTCTTC. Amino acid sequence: CATGTSVDNEQFF.

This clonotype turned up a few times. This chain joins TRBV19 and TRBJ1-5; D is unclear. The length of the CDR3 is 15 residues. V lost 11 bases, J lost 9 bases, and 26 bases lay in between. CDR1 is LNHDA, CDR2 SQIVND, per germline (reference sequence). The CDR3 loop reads CASSGPGPGLGPQHF. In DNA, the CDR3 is TGTGCCTCCTCCGGGCCCGGACCGGGATTGGGGCCCCAGCATTTT.

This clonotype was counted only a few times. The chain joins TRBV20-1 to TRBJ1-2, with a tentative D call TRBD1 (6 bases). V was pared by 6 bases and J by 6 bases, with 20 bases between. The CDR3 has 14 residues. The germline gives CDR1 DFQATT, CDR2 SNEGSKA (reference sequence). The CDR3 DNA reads TGCAGTGCCCCGGGGGGGCGGGGTTACGATGGCTACACCTTC. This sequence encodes CSAPGGRGYDGYTF.

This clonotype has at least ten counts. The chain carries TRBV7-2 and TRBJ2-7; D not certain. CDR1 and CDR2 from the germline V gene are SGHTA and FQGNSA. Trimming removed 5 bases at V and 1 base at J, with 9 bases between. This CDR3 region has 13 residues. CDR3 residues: CASSVPLSYEQYF. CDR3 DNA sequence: TGTGCCAGCAGCGTCCCACTATCCTACGAGCAGTACTTC. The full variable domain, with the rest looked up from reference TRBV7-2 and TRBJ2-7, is GAGVSQSPSNKVTEKGKDVELRCDPISGHTALYWYRQSLGQGLEFLIYFQGNSAPDKSGLPSDRFSAERTGGSVSTLTIQRTQQEDSAVYLCASSVPLSYEQYFGPGTRLTVT.

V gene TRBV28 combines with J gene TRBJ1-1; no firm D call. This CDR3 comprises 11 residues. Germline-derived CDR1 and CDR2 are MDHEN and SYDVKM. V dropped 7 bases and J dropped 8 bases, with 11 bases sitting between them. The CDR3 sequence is CASNRVSEAFF. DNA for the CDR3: TGTGCCAGCAATAGGGTGAGCGAAGCTTTCTTT.